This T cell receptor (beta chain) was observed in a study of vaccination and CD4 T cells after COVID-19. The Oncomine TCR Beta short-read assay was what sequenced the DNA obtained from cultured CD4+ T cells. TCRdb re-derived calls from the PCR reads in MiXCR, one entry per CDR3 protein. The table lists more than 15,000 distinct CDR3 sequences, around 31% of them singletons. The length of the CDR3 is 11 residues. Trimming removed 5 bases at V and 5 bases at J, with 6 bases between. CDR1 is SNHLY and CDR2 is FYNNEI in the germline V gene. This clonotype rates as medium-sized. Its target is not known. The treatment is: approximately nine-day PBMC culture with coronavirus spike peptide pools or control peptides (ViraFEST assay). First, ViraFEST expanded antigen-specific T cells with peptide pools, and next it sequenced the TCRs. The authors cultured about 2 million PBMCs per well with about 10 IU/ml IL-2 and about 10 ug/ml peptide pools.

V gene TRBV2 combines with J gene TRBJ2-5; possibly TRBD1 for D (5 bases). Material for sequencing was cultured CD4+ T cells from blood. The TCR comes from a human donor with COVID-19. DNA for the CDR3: TGTGCCAGCAGTTCAGGGGAGACCCAGTACTTC. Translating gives CASSSGETQYF.